This T cell receptor beta chain was sequenced in a study of T cells after posttransplantation cyclophosphamide. A marrow graft followed busulfan-fludarabine conditioning, with cyclophosphamide on days +3 and +4. TCRdb keeps only in-frame clones here, not all; method: immunoSEQ multiplex PCR. This repertoire shows some 20,000 clones, 87% found once; its top ten account for 6% to 8.5%. The germline gives CDR1 MDHEN, CDR2 SYDVKM. This CDR3 region has 14 residues. V lost 2 bases and J 2 bases, leaving 7 bases between the germline ends. The chain links TRBV28 to TRBJ1-3; D unresolved. This TCR derives from a female patient aged 40 to 55 who received an allogeneic stem cell transplant from a related donor, was CMV-positive, and had no GVHD. Some T cells may be graft donor cells. The sequences come from PBMCs, collected after allogeneic stem cell transplant with posttransplant cyclophosphamide. Here the CDR3 DNA reads TGTGCCAGCAGTTTAACAGTCCCTGGAAACACCATATATTTT. Protein: CASSLTVPGNTIYF.